This TCR beta chain was sequenced in a study of blood T cell repertoires in COVID-19. As for the study in general: Samples taken during acute and convalescent COVID-19 were collected in the United States, Italy and Spain. T cells, B-cell-depleted T cells, or PBMCs provided the cDNA or gDNA that served as material.

Germline assignment: CDR1 DFQATT and CDR2 SNEGSKA (reference sequence). V lost 3 bases to trimming and J lost 8 bases, with 14 bases between them. This CDR3 comprises 14 residues. In the source study's methods: By means of reference gene primer amplification, nucleated cell counts were estimated. Sequenced by immunoSEQ multiplex PCR; TCRdb stores in-frame clones only, minus some. D and trimming come from the DNA, and the V and J calls and clone size come from that table. The data hold roughly 50,000 clones, with roughly 83% observed a single time. The sequence came from a man in his 70s with acute or convalescent COVID-19. The source material was peripheral blood. The rearrangement uses TRBV20-1 and TRBJ1-6; D might be TRBD1 (5 bases). This CDR3 is CSASRGRADSPLHF. The CDR3 bases are TGCAGTGCTAGTAGGGGTAGGGCTGATTCACCCCTCCACTTT.